This T cell receptor (beta chain) was found in a study of T cell repertoires in cytomegalovirus infection. Across the whole study: In the study, CMV epitopes included recently identified HLA-C-restricted and well-studied HLA-B-restricted ones. Matching HLA type, along with CMV infection, was indicated by public TCR beta signatures.

Overall study findings and caveats: HLA-C-restricted CMV clonotypes gave the most frequent clonotype in two of eight donors.

This clonotype was observed a handful of times. Its antigen is undetermined. Each CDR3 protein gets one entry after TCRdb re-called the reads with MiXCR. The sample carries about 830,000 distinct CDR3 sequences, around a third recorded once. Germline CDR1 and CDR2: LNHDA and SQIVND (reference sequence). With 3 bases removed from V and 2 bases from J, the gap between germline ends came to 13 bases. The CDR3 extends over 15 amino acids. V and J are TRBV19 and TRBJ1-1, with TRBD1 as a possible D gene (5 bases). The sequencing used cultured CD8+ T cells from PBMCs, collected from culture after CMV antigen stimulation. The clonotype was recovered from a human donor in good health (CMV status not recorded). Some clones in this sample may be carry-over from other donors' samples. DNA of the CDR3: TGTGCCAGTAGTATTTCCGGGACGGGAAACACTGAAGCTTTCTTT. It translates to CASSISGTGNTEAFF.